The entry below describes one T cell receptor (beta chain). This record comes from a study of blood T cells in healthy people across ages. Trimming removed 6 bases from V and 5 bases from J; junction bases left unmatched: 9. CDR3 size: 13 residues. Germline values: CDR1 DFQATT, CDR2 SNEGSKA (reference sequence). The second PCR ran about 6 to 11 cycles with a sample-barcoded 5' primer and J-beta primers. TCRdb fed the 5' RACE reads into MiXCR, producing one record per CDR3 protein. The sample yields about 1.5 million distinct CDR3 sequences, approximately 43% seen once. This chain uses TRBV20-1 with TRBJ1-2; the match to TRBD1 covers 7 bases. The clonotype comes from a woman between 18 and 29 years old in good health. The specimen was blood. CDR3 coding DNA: TGCAGTGCGAGAAACCGGGACAGTTATGGCTACACCTTC. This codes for CSARNRDSYGYTF.